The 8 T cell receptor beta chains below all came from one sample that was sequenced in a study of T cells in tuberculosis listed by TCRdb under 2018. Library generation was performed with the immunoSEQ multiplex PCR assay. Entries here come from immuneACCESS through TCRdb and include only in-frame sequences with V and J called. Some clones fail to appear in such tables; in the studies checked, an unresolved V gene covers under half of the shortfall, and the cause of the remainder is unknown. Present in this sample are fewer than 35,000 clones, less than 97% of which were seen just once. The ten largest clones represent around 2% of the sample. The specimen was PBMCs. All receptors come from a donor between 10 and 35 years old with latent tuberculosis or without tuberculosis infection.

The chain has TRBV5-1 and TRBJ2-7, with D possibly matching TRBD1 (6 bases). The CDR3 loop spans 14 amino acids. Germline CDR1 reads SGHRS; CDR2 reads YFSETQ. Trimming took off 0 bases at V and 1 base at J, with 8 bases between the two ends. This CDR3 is CASSLDRESYEQYF. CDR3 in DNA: TGCGCCAGCAGCTTGGACAGGGAGTCCTACGAGCAGTACTTC.

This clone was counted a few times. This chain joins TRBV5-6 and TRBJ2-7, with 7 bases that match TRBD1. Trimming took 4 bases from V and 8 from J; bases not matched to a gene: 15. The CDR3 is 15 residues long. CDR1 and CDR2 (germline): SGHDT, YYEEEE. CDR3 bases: TGTGCCAGCAGCCAAGAACCACAGGGGATAAGGCAGCAGTACTTC. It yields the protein CASSQEPQGIRQQYF.

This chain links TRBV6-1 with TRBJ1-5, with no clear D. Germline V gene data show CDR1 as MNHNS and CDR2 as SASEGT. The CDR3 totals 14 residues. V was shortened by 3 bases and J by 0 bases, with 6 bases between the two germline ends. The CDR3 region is CASSEAFSNQPQHF. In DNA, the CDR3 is TGTGCCAGCAGTGAGGCCTTTAGCAATCAGCCCCAGCATTTT.

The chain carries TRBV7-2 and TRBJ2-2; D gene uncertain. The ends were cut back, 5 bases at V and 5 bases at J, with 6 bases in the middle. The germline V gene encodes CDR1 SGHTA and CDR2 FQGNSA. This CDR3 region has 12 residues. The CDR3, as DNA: TGTGCCAGCAGCCCCCAAACCGGGGAGCTGTTTTTT. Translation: CASSPQTGELFF.

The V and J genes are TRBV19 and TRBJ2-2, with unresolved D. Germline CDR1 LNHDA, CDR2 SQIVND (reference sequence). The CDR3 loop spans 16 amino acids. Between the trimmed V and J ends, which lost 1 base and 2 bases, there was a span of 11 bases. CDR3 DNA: TGTGCCAGTAGTATAGGATCCCAGATAAACACCGGGGAGCTGTTTTTT. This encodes CASSIGSQINTGELFF.

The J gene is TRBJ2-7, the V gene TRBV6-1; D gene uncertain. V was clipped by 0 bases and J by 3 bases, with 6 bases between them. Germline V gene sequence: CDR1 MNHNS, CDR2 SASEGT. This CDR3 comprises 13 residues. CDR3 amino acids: CASSEAFGYEQYF. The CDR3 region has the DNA TGTGCCAGCAGTGAAGCGTTCGGCTACGAGCAGTACTTC.

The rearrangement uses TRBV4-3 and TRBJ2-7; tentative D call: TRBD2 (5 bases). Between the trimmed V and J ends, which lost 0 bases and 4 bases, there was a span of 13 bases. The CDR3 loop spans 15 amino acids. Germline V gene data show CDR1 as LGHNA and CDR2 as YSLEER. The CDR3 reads CASSQDPSSLYEQYF. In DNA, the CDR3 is TGCGCCAGCAGCCAAGATCCGTCTAGCCTTTACGAGCAGTACTTC.

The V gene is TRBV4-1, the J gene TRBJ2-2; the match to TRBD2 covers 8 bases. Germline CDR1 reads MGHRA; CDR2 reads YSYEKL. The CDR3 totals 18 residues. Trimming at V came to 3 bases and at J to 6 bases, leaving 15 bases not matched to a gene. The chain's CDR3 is CASSHGGGRRFGAGELFF. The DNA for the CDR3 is TGCGCCAGCAGCCACGGGGGGGGACGGAGATTCGGTGCCGGGGAGCTGTTTTTT.